This TCR beta chain came from a study of cytomegalovirus exposure and HLA in healthy donors. Germline V gene sequence: CDR1 MNHEY, CDR2 SMNVEV (reference sequence). The CDR3 is 16 amino acids. Trimming cost V 3 bases and J 7 bases; bases outside gene matches: 10. Study-wide findings and caveats: About 90% or about 30% of the time was how often most TCR beta V segments were productive, according to an earlier analysis. It was assumed in the presence/absence analyses that sequencing depth was roughly uniform across donors. Most sequenced TCRs were rare (though some public TCRs occurred in many donors). Three chains tied to CMV proved CMV antigen-specific in vitro.

The sample holds a few counts of this clone. Its antigen remains unidentified. The PCR had 60 Vbeta and 13 Jbeta primers. The assay was immunoSEQ multiplex PCR, and TCRdb's table has in-frame clones only and misses some. The profile shows some 29,000 clones, roughly two fifths of them singletons. The sequence came from a woman aged 50 to 60 in good health and CMV-seronegative. This chain connects TRBV27 to TRBJ2-2; 8 bases are a match to TRBD2. Material: PBMCs. CDR3 DNA sequence: TGTGCCAGCAGTTTTACCCCGGGACTAGGAGGCGGGGAGCTGTTTTTT. Protein sequence: CASSFTPGLGGGELFF.